A selection of T cell receptor beta chains follows, all from one sample in a study of Ad26.COV2.S vaccination and SARS-CoV-2 variants. Profiling relied on immunoSEQ multiplex PCR, and the TCRdb table lists in-frame clones only, not all of them. The sample consists of 350,000 to 550,000 clones, 75% to 90% of them appearing once. Sequences were derived from peripheral blood, sampled in a trial of Ad26.COV2.S vaccine versus placebo. These receptor sequences come from a person aged 18 to 65 who received the Ad26.COV2.S COVID-19 vaccine or a placebo. CDR3s include the opening cysteine and the closing phenylalanine or tryptophan. A D gene is named only where the DNA matches it firmly. Rows give clone size only sometimes, using once, few, many, or a class for an expanded clone.

J | D | size | V | CDR3 | DNA
TRBJ2-7 | - | - | TRBV29-1 | CSVGDTSETYEQYF | TGCAGCGTGGGTGACACGAGCGAGACCTACGAGCAGTACTTC
TRBJ2-7 | - | few | TRBV3-1/TRBV3-2 | CASSQDPRPEQYF | TGTGCCAGCAGCCAAGATCCGAGACCCGAGCAGTACTTC
TRBJ1-4 | - | - | TRBV7-2 | CASSLAGDWEKLFF | TGTGCCAGCAGCTTAGCCGGGGATTGGGAAAAACTGTTTTTT
TRBJ1-5 | - | - | TRBV6-5 | CASSYSWGNNQPQHF | TGTGCCAGCAGTTACTCGTGGGGTAACAATCAGCCCCAGCATTTT
TRBJ2-3 | - | - | TRBV7-8 | CASSSARTVDTQYF | TGTGCCAGCAGCTCCGCGAGGACCGTGGATACGCAGTATTTT
TRBJ1-2 | - | - | TRBV3-1/TRBV3-2 | CASSQASAGGYTF | TGTGCCAGCAGCCAAGCATCGGCAGGAGGCTACACCTTC
TRBJ2-1 | TRBD1 | once | TRBV4-3 | CASSQGNRGWNEQFF | TGCGCCAGCAGCCAAGGAAACAGGGGGTGGAATGAGCAGTTCTTC
TRBJ2-2 | - | - | TRBV27 | CASSFLMGVGELFF | TGTGCCAGCAGTTTTCTGATGGGGGTCGGGGAGCTGTTTTTT
TRBJ2-1 | TRBD2 | - | TRBV4-2 | CASSARTSGTVNEQFF | TGTGCCAGCAGCGCCCGGACTAGCGGGACGGTTAATGAGCAGTTCTTC
TRBJ1-1 | TRBD1 | - | TRBV5-4 | CASSVGGSSTEAFF | TGTGCCAGCAGCGTAGGGGGCTCGAGCACTGAAGCTTTCTTT
TRBJ2-5 | - | - | TRBV28 | CASSSLIAGLSQTQYF | TGTGCCAGCAGCTCCCTGATCGCGGGGCTATCCCAGACCCAGTACTTC
TRBJ2-3 | - | - | TRBV10-3 | CAISETNPDTQYF | TGTGCCATCAGTGAGACCAATCCGGATACGCAGTATTTT
TRBJ2-7 | - | - | TRBV27 | CASSWAQGYEQYF | TGTGCCAGCAGTTGGGCCCAGGGATACGAGCAGTACTTC
TRBJ1-3 | - | - | TRBV3-1/TRBV3-2 | CASSQEVTGNTIYF | TGTGCCAGCAGCCAAGAAGTAACGGGAAACACCATATATTTT
TRBJ2-2 | TRBD2 | - | TRBV6-2/TRBV6-3 | CASSNQGRAGTGELFF | TGTGCCAGCAGCAACCAAGGGAGGGCGGGCACCGGGGAGCTGTTTTTT
TRBJ2-7 | - | - | TRBV19 | CASSMTDSYEQYF | TGTGCCAGTAGTATGACTGACTCCTACGAGCAGTACTTC
TRBJ2-2 | TRBD1 | once | TRBV3-1/TRBV3-2 | CASSDRGRDGELFF | TGTGCCAGCAGCGACAGGGGTCGGGACGGGGAGCTGTTTTTT
TRBJ1-4 | - | once | TRBV5-1 | CASRSARGGQEKLFF | TGCGCCAGCAGATCCGCACGGGGGGGACAAGAAAAACTGTTTTTT
TRBJ2-1 | TRBD1 | - | TRBV19 | CATGGHNLAYNEQFF | TGTGCCACAGGGGGTCATAATTTGGCCTACAATGAGCAGTTCTTC
TRBJ1-5 | - | - | TRBV6-2/TRBV6-3 | CASSYRVNQPQHF | TGTGCCAGCAGTTACAGGGTTAATCAGCCCCAGCATTTT
TRBJ1-5 | - | - | TRBV6-1 | CASSDQLLSNQPQHF | TGTGCCAGCAGTGACCAACTCCTTAGCAATCAGCCCCAGCATTTT
TRBJ1-3 | - | - | TRBV2 | CASFREYGNTIYF | TGTGCCAGCTTTCGGGAGTATGGAAACACCATATATTTT
TRBJ2-3 | - | - | TRBV27 | CASSRYRGGTQYF | TGTGCCAGCAGTCGGTACAGGGGGGGCACGCAGTATTTT
TRBJ1-1 | - | - | TRBV18 | CASSPPSGDANTEAFF | TGTGCCAGCTCACCACCGTCTGGGGATGCGAACACTGAAGCTTTCTTT
TRBJ2-7 | TRBD1 | once | TRBV10-3 | CAISDPRGRIDEQYF | TGTGCCATCAGCGATCCCAGGGGGCGCATCGACGAGCAGTACTTC
TRBJ2-5 | - | - | TRBV6-2/TRBV6-3 | CASSYSGRDMSETQYF | TGTGCCAGCAGTTACAGTGGTAGAGACATGTCAGAGACCCAGTACTTC
TRBJ2-3 | - | - | TRBV27 | CATSYPKDTQYF | TGTGCCACCTCATATCCGAAAGATACGCAGTATTTT
TRBJ1-1 | - | - | TRBV28 | CASSFADRTAFF | TGTGCCAGCAGTTTTGCAGACAGAACAGCTTTCTTT
TRBJ1-5 | - | - | TRBV3-1/TRBV3-2 | CASSFSFNQPQHF | TGTGCCAGCAGTTTCAGCTTCAATCAGCCCCAGCATTTT
TRBJ1-2 | - | - | TRBV11-3 | CASSLGSAYYGYTF | TGTGCCAGCAGCTTAGGGTCCGCTTACTATGGCTACACCTTC
TRBJ1-2 | - | - | TRBV7-2 | CASSWTPGPDPHSPYGYTF | TGTGCCAGCAGCTGGACCCCTGGGCCGGACCCCCATTCCCCATATGGCTACACCTTC